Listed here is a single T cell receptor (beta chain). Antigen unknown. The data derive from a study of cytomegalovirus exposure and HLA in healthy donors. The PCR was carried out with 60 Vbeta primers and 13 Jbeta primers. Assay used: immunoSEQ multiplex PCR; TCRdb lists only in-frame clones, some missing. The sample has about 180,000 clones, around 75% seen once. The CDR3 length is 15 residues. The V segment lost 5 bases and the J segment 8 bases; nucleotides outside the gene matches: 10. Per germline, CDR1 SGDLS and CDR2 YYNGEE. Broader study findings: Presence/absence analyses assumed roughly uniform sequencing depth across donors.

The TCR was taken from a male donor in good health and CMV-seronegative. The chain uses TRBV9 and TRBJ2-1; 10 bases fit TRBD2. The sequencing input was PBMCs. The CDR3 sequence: CASSGGLAGEDEQFF. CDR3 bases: TGTGCCAGCAGTGGAGGGCTAGCGGGAGAAGATGAGCAGTTCTTC.